Here is one T cell receptor (beta chain) with its context. The data derive from a study of blood T cell repertoires in COVID-19. Germline CDR1 SGHKS, CDR2 YYEKEE (reference sequence). The V gene lost 2 bases and the J gene lost 4 bases, with 13 bases spanning the gap. CDR3 length equals 14 residues. Clones were read by immunoSEQ multiplex PCR, and TCRdb kept only the in-frame ones, dropping some. Here the sample spans approximately 46,000 clones, 70% to 90% being singletons. The sample taken for sequencing was peripheral blood. The origin of this receptor is a human donor in a cohort sampled during active COVID-19. The chain is built from TRBV5-5 and TRBJ2-7; D possibly corresponds to TRBD1 (6 bases). The CDR3 reads CASSFLTGPYEQYF. The CDR3 DNA reads as TGTGCCAGCAGCTTCCTGACAGGTCCATACGAGCAGTACTTC.